This T cell receptor (beta chain) emerged from a study of neurological immune-mediated disorders. From 2 million PBMCs stored at -80 C, the unsorted libraries were generated. Broader study findings: As far as clinical or MRI features were concerned, none was associated with the multiple sclerosis repertoire cluster.

The CDR3 loop spans 11 amino acids. V shed 1 base and J shed 10 bases, with 9 bases lying between them. CDR1 DFQATT and CDR2 SNEGSKA come from the germline V gene (reference sequence). A note on this clonotype: Its antigen is still unknown.

Via MiXCR, TCRdb re-called the 5' RACE reads, giving one row per CDR3 protein. Of some 57,000 distinct CDR3 sequences in the sample, roughly 3.8% were seen once. The sequence came from a man between 60 and 70 years old with multiple sclerosis. Sequenced: PBMCs. The chain joins TRBV20-1 to TRBJ2-3; D is uncertain. The CDR3 sequence is CSARGERAQYF. The CDR3 nucleotides read TGCAGTGCTAGAGGGGAAAGGGCGCAGTATTTT.